The 6 T cell receptor beta chains given below trace back to one sample, sequenced in a study of naive and memory T cell subsets. Study-wide points: Possibly reflecting memory cells re-expressing CD45RA, a few larger clonotypes occurred in naive repertoires, especially CD8.

Two oligonucleotides, mixed equimolar, formed the beta constant-region primer covering TRBC1 and TRBC2. The ligated cDNA underwent four PCR rounds using SP2 and nested alpha and beta constant-region primers. Each CDR3 protein gets one entry after TCRdb re-called the UMI-ligation and nested PCR reads with MiXCR. The table has roughly 150,000 distinct CDR3 sequences, about 20% seen once. These receptors are not linked to any known antigen. Sequencing was performed on naive CD4+ T cells from blood. The receptors were gathered from a human donor in good health.

The J gene is TRBJ1-1, the V gene TRBV5-1; 7 bases fit TRBD1. Germline CDR1 reads SGHRS; CDR2 reads YFSETQ. V shed 6 bases, J shed 2 bases, and the junction held 10 bases outside the gene matches. This CDR3 is 15 amino acids long. The CDR3 is CASNRQTGRNTEAFF. DNA of the CDR3: TGCGCCAGCAACCGTCAGACAGGGCGAAACACTGAAGCTTTCTTT.

J is TRBJ1-5 and V is TRBV7-2; 8 bases line up with TRBD1. The junction had 8 bases not matched to a gene; V was cut back by 7 bases and J by 3 bases. CDR3 length: 15 amino acids. Germline-derived CDR1 and CDR2 are SGHTA and FQGNSA. CDR3 loop: CASNLDRGPNQPQHF. DNA for the CDR3: TGTGCCAGCAACCTTGACAGGGGACCCAATCAGCCCCAGCATTTT.

There are a few counts of this clonotype. The rearrangement links TRBV7-8 to TRBJ1-1; D unclear. Trimming removed 6 bases at V and 0 bases at J, with 11 bases between. The germline CDR1 and CDR2 sequences are SGHVS and FQNEAQ. This CDR3 spans 14 amino acids. This CDR3 is CASRGLPLNTEAFF. Here the CDR3 DNA reads TGTGCCAGCAGGGGGTTGCCTCTGAACACTGAAGCTTTCTTT.

This clonotype showed up just a few times. The V gene is TRBV6-5, the J gene TRBJ2-7; D may match TRBD1 or TRBD2 (5 bases each). Germline V gene sequence: CDR1 MNHEY, CDR2 SVGAGI. CDR3 size: 16 residues. V lost 0 bases to trimming and J lost 3 bases, with 15 bases between them. In DNA, the CDR3 is TGTGCCAGCAGTTACTCGCCCCCGGGACCAGTCTACGAGCAGTACTTC. Its translation is CASSYSPPGPVYEQYF.

This clonotype came up many times. The chain recombines TRBV24-1 with TRBJ2-2, with unresolved D. Trimming took off 3 bases at V and 9 bases at J, with 7 bases between the two ends. The CDR3 has 12 residues. Germline V lookup: CDR1 KGHDR, CDR2 SFDVKD. The CDR3 loop is CATSDAYRELFF. CDR3 bases: TGTGCCACCAGTGATGCATACAGGGAGCTGTTTTTT.

V is TRBV5-5 and J is TRBJ2-1; 11 bases agree with TRBD2. CDR1 is SGHKS, CDR2 YYEKEE, per germline (reference sequence). Losses at the gene ends were 4 bases for V and 6 bases for J; bases not matched to a gene: 9. The CDR3 has 16 residues. The DNA of the CDR3 is TGTGCCAGCAGCGCCAGGACTAGCGGGTCGTGCAATGAGCAGTTCTTC. Encoded protein: CASSARTSGSCNEQFF.